One TCR beta chain is described in this entry. No antigen is known for it. The sample holds no much larger clone one base away, and base qualities are not on file. These data are taken from a study of immunodeficiency (dated by TCRdb to about 2019). About the investigation overall: Repertoire analysis was done to look for VDJ recombination defects and oligoclonality.

The CDR3 has 15 amino acids, counting the end cysteine and phenylalanine. The kept DNA is CDR3 alone, 45 bases in frame from the first base. Trimming removed 3 bases from V and 10 bases from J; the gene matches leave 13 bases unexplained. The germline V gene encodes CDR1 WNHNN and CDR2 SYGVQD (reference sequence). After extraction using the QIAamp DNA Blood Mini Kit, genomic DNA was sent off for immunoSEQ repertoire analysis. CDR3 regions were amplified by multiplex PCR from a standard quantity of genomic DNA template. An Illumina platform was used to sequence the PCR products. The source study handled its data this way. Alignment of sequences to a reference was performed, and V, D and J gene definitions were taken from IMGT. To get rid of PCR and sequencing errors, closely related sequences were merged using a nearest-neighbor clustering algorithm. V, D and J usage was examined in productive unique and total sequences using ImmunoSEQ Analyzer tools along with R version 3.6.1. Not all clones reach the TCRdb copy of this immuneACCESS table, which keeps in-frame sequences only. Checked studies attribute under half of the gap to unresolved V genes and leave the rest unexplained. V, J and clone size reflect that table, while D and trimming were determined from the DNA. Across this sample there are 1,400 to 1,500 clones, with over 90% seen only once. 2.8% of the sample rests with the top ten.

Study-wide conclusions, independent of this receptor: In entropy comparisons, n=3 (open circles) was shown for patients versus healthy controls, and a thymic development effect was only suggested as possible. Restricted TRB V-J pairing and lower productive entropy were observed in patient CD8+ T cells compared with control CD8+ T cells. Severe oligoclonality, as judged by top-100 and total clonotype frequencies, was observed in patient CD8+ T cells but not in patient CD4+ T cells.

CD3+CD8+ T cells were sorted from fresh PBMCs before TCR sequencing. The sample was CD8+ T cells from blood. Recombination joined TRBV10-1 with TRBJ1-1, with 8 bases in between that match TRBD1. This receptor was identified in a human donor in good health. The CDR3 protein: CASSEAPDRAFGAFF. DNA sequence: TGCGCCAGCAGTGAAGCTCCGGACAGGGCATTTGGAGCTTTCTTT.